Given below is one TCR beta chain in context. The clone's antigen remains unknown. Per-nucleotide qualities are absent, and no much larger clonotype sits a single base away. The data are from a study of T cell changes during pregnancy in multiple sclerosis (dated by TCRdb to the late 2010s). Looking at the study overall: Changes in the T cell repertoire over the course of pregnancy were examined in this study in women with multiple sclerosis.

Libraries were made using the immunoSEQ multiplex PCR assay. TCRdb mirrors the immuneACCESS table, restricted to in-frame sequences. Some clones are absent from its copies; in checked studies, under half trace to an unresolved V gene, and the reason for the others is unknown. This sample is represented by some 60,000 clones; about 90% of them were singletons. Jointly, the top ten make up almost 6.5% of the sample. From the cysteine through the phenylalanine, the CDR3 covers 12 amino acids. Just CDR3 DNA is preserved here, 36 bases in frame from base 1. V is reduced by 3 bases and J by 4 bases, leaving a spacing of 6 bases between them. The germline V gene provides CDR1 ENHRY and CDR2 SYGVKD.

This sequence was found in a female donor in good health, enrolled as a control in a pregnancy study. The sequence joins TRBV10-3 to TRBJ2-5, with the D segment identity uncertain. The input for sequencing was peripheral blood, taken in the third trimester of pregnancy. The DNA sequence is as follows: TGTGCCATCAGTGATCTAGTAGAGACCCAGTACTTC. Its protein product is CAISDLVETQYF.